This T cell receptor beta chain was captured in a study of T-cell memory formation after mild COVID-19. TCRdb ran MiXCR on the 5' RACE reads and lists one entry per CDR3 protein. The repertoire has more than 120,000 distinct CDR3 sequences, less than 20% of them found once; the top ten carry approximately 2.3%. This clonotype has just a few counts. V lost 3 bases, J lost 1 base, and 6 bases lay in between. The CDR3 loop spans 13 amino acids. The sample consisted of PBMCs or a T cell subset sorted from them (not recorded which). This sequence was found in an adult woman who had mild COVID-19 (a few samples of this study predate the infection). Cell type and time point are not known. V usage is TRBV12-3 or TRBV12-4 and J usage is TRBJ1-2; D not resolved. In DNA, the CDR3 is TGTGCCAGCAGTTTGTCGAATAACTATGGCTACACCTTC. It yields the protein CASSLSNNYGYTF.